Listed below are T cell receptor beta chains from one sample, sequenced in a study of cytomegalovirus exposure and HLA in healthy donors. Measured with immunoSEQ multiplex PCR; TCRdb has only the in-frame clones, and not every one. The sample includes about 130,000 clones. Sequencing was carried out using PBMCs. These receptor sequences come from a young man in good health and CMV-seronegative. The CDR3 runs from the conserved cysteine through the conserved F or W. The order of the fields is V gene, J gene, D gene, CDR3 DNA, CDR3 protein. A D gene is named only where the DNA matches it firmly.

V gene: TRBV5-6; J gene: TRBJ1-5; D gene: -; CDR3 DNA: TGTGCCAGCAGCTTGACGGGTTCCGGCAATCAGCCCCAGCATTTT; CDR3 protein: CASSLTGSGNQPQHF
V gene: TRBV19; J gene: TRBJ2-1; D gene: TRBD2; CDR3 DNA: TGTGCCAGTAGTAGCACCATTTCGGGACGCGGGGGGCAGTTCTTC; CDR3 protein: CASSSTISGRGGQFF
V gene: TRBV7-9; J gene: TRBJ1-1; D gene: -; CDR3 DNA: TGTGCCAGCAGCTTCCCCACCAGAGGGACACAAGCCCTTGAAGCTTTCTTT; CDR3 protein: CASSFPTRGTQALEAFF
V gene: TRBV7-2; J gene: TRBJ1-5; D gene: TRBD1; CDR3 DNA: TGTGCCAGCAGCTTAGGTGGGACAGTGAATCAGCCCCAGCATTTT; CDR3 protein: CASSLGGTVNQPQHF
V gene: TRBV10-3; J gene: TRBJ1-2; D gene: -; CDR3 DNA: TGTGCCATCAGTGAGTCGAGAGGGGGACCTGGCTACACCTTC; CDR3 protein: CAISESRGGPGYTF
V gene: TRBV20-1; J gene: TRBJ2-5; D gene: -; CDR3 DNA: TGCAGTGCTACGGCCCAGTACTTC; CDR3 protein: CSATAQYF
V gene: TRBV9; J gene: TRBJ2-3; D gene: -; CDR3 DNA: TGTGCCAGCAGCGTAGTGGGACACACCACAGATACGCAGTATTTT; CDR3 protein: CASSVVGHTTDTQYF
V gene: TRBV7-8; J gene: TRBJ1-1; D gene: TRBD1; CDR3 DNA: TGTGCCAGCAGCACCCGGACAGGGAGGAGCACTGAAGCTTTCTTT; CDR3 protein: CASSTRTGRSTEAFF
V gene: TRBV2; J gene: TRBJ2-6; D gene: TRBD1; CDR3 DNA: TGTGCCAGCACCAAGGGGGCGGCTGGGGCCAACGTCCTGACTTTC; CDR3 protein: CASTKGAAGANVLTF
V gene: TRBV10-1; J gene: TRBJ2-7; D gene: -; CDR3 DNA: TGCGCCAGCAGCCAGGACAAGGCCTACGAGCAGTACTTC; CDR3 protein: CASSQDKAYEQYF
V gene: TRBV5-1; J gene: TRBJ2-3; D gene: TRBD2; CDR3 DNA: TGCGCCAGCAGCTTGGTGGGTAGCGGGAGAAGCGGGGATACGCAGTATTTT; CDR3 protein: CASSLVGSGRSGDTQYF
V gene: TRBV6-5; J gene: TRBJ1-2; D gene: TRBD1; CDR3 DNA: TGTGCCAGCTACGGACAGGGGGTGACCACCTTC; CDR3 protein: CASYGQGVTTF
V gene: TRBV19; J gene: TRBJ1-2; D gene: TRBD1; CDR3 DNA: TGTGCCAGTAACAGGGGTGGCGGCTACACCTTC; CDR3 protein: CASNRGGGYTF
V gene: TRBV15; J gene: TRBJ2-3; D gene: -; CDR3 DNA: TGTGCCACCAGCAGAGTGGGCCAGGGGTTCGATACGCAGTATTTT; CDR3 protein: CATSRVGQGFDTQYF
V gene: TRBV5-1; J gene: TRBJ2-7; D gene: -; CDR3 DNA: TGCGCCAGCAGCTTTGACATCCGCTACGAGCAGTACTTC; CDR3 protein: CASSFDIRYEQYF
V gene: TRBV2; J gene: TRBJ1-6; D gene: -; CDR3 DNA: TGTGCCAGCAGTGAAGCGCTTCTGGGGGCTTCACCCCTCCACTTT; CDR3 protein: CASSEALLGASPLHF
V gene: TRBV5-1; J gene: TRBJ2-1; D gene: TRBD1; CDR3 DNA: TGCGCCAGCAGCCTCCGGGACAGGGGGCGAAATGAGCAGTTCTTC; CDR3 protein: CASSLRDRGRNEQFF
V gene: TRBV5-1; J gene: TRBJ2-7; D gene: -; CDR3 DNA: TGCGCCAGCAGCTTGCAGGGCGCGCACTACGAGCAGTACTTC; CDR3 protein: CASSLQGAHYEQYF
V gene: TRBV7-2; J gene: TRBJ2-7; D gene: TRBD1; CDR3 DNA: TGTGCCAGCAGCGGCCGGGACAGGGCCGCCTACGAGCAGTACTTC; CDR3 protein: CASSGRDRAAYEQYF
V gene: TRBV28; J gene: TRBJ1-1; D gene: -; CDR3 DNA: TGTGCCAGCAGTTTATTGTCTTCTGAAGCTTTCTTT; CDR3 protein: CASSLLSSEAFF
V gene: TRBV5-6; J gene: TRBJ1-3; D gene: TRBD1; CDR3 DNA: TGTGCCAGCAGCTTGCAGGGACAGGGCTCTGGAAACACCATATATTTT; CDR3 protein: CASSLQGQGSGNTIYF
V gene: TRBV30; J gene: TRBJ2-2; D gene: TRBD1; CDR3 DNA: TGTGCCTGGAGGGGACAGGGATGGGCCGGGGAGCTGTTTTTT; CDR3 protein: CAWRGQGWAGELFF
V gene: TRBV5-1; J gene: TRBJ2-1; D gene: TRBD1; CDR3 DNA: TGCGCCAGCAGCGCGGGACAGGGCAGGGCTGAGCAGTTCTTC; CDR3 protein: CASSAGQGRAEQFF
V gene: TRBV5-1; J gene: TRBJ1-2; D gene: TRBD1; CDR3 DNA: TGCGCCAGCAGCTTGGAAGGGACAGGGGGCGCCTATGGCTACACCTTC; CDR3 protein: CASSLEGTGGAYGYTF
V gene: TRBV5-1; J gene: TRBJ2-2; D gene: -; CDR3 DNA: TGCGCCAGCACCCCGGACAGCCCGAACACCGGGGAGCTGTTTTTT; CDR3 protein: CASTPDSPNTGELFF
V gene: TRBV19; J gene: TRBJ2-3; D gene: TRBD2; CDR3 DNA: TGTGCCAGTAGTATGGATCATGGACTAGCGATCACAGATACGCAGTATTTT; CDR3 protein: CASSMDHGLAITDTQYF
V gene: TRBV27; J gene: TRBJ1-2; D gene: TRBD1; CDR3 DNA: TGTGCCAGCAGTTCCCTCACAGGGGCTAACTATGGCTACACCTTC; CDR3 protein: CASSSLTGANYGYTF
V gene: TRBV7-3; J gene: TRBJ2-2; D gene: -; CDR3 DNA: TGTGCCAGCAGCCCCGGGGGGGAGCTGTTTTTT; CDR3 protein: CASSPGGELFF
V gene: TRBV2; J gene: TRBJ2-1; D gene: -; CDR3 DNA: TGTGCCAGCAGTGACGTGGGGGCGGAACACTATGAGCAGTTCTTC; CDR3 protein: CASSDVGAEHYEQFF
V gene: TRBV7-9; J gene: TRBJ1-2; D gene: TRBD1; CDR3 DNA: TGTGCCAGCAGTGCCTCAGGGGGATTTAACTATGGCTACACCTTC; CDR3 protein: CASSASGGFNYGYTF
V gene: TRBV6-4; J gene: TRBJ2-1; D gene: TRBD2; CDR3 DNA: TGTGCCAGCAGTGACTCGGCTAGCGGGGGGTACAATGAGCAGTTCTTC; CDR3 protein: CASSDSASGGYNEQFF
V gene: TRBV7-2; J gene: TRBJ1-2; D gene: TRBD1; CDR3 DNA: TGTGCCAGCAGCTTAACGGGACAGGGAAAGTATGGCTACACCTTC; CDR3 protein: CASSLTGQGKYGYTF
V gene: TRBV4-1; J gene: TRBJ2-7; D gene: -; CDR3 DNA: TGCGCCAGCAGCCAAGGGCAGTTCTACGAGCAGTACTTC; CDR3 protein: CASSQGQFYEQYF